Given below is one TCR beta chain in context. It has no known antigen specificity. Base qualities are not at hand, and no much larger clone is one base apart. The collaborating institutions used their own protocols to collect whole blood in K2EDTA tubes. For TCRbeta analysis, collaborator samples were shipped as frozen whole blood, as isolated PBMCs, or as DNA extracted from either sample type. The sample comes from a study of blood T cell repertoires in COVID-19 (dated by TCRdb to about 2020). Describing the broader study: The collaborator samples originated in the United States, Italy and Spain and spanned the acute and convalescent phases of COVID-19. The prospective study material was composed of cDNA or gDNA derived from T cells, B-cell-depleted T cells, or PBMCs. The dataset comprised deeply sampled blood TCRbeta repertoires from subjects exposed to, actively infected with, or recovered from COVID-19. The repertoires were made available in a free public database intended to serve as a resource for research on the immune response to SARS-CoV-2. The samples were drawn from the first 160 participants of the ongoing ImmuneRACE study and from some 1,300 subjects provided by 6 global collaborators. Sample metadata almost always included a de-identified subject ID, COVID-19 status, age in years and sex. HLA class I and class II types, where available, came from metadata supplied by the sample provider rather than from assay-based typing.

TCRbeta CDR3 regions were amplified from genomic DNA using the immunoSEQ Assay, a bias-controlled multiplex PCR. Per the authors' processing: Within the assay, amplification of reference gene primers was used to estimate how many nucleated cells each sample contained. Sequence reads were collapsed and filtered to measure the absolute abundance of every unique TCRbeta CDR3 rearrangement. For each sample, productive Simpson clonality was calculated as the square root of Simpson's diversity index over productive rearrangements. TCRdb re-hosts the immuneACCESS table, in-frame sequences only. Its copies lack some clones; in the studies checked, an unresolved V gene accounts for under half of them, and the cause for the rest is not known. The DNA gave D and trimming, while V, J and clone size come from that table. A total of some 87,000 clones appear in this sample, around 79% of them only once. The ten largest clonotypes hold 15% to 20% of the sample.

Overall study outcomes, separate from this receptor: The amount of clinical and demographic metadata varied by source and participant and was provided uncurated.

CDR1 and CDR2, looked up from the germline V gene, are SNHLY and FYNNEI. Trimming removed 4 bases from V and 4 bases from J, leaving 13 bases between the germline ends. The CDR3 holds 14 amino acids from the cysteine to the phenylalanine. Of the read, only the CDR3 DNA is kept; its 42 bases are in frame from base 1. Material: peripheral blood. This chain joins TRBV2 to TRBJ1-1, with the D gene not confidently named. The sequence came from a human donor in a cohort sampled during active COVID-19. The sequenced DNA is TGTGCCAGCAGTGGGGTCGGAGGGCGCACTGAAGCTTTCTTT. Its protein reads: CASSGVGGRTEAFF.